One sample yielded the 28 T cell receptor beta chains listed below, sequenced in a study of blood T cell repertoires in COVID-19. TCRdb's table, derived via immunoSEQ multiplex PCR, lists solely in-frame clones and lacks some. The sample records 150,000 to 200,000 clones, 80% to 85% being singletons. Sequences were obtained from peripheral blood. These TCRs come from a woman in her seventies with COVID-19, enrolled during active disease.

This clone appeared once. CDR3 in DNA: TGTGCCAGCAGTCCCCCAGGTATGACAGCAGAGACCCAGTACTTC. Translated, it gives CASSPPGMTAETQYF. The V call is TRBV27, the J call TRBJ2-5; D may be TRBD1 (5 bases). CDR3 size: 15 residues. The germline V gene has CDR1 MNHEY and CDR2 SMNVEV (reference sequence). V was trimmed by 5 bases and J by 4 bases, leaving 17 bases between them.

The CDR3, as DNA: TGTGCCAGCAGCCGGTGGGGTAGCGGGACCACTTACGAGCAGTACGTC. Translation gives CASSRWGSGTTYEQYV. This sequence joins TRBV6-4 and TRBJ2-7, with 8 nucleotides matching TRBD2. The germline CDR1 and CDR2 sequences are MRHNA and SNTAGT. J gave up 4 bases and V 6 bases, and 14 bases lay outside the gene matches. The CDR3 covers 16 residues.

The V call is TRBV6-6, the J call TRBJ2-3, with unresolved D. The CDR3 covers 13 residues. Looked up from germline, CDR1 is MNHNY and CDR2 is SVGAGI (reference sequence). Trimming removed 6 bases from V and 2 bases from J, with 9 bases in between. CDR3 sequence (DNA): TGTGCCAGCAGCCGTACAAACACAGATACGCAGTATTTT. Translating gives CASSRTNTDTQYF.

The chain carries TRBV29-1 and TRBJ1-1, with a possible D match to TRBD1 (5 bases). V was trimmed by 6 bases and J by 0 bases, leaving 11 bases between them. The CDR3 runs 13 residues. Germline V gives CDR1 SQVTM, CDR2 ANQGSEA. The DNA of the CDR3 is TGCAGCGTAAGGGGTCGGCTGAACACTGAAGCTTTCTTT. Translated, it gives CSVRGRLNTEAFF.

The chain carries TRBV30 and TRBJ1-4; weak D call: TRBD1 (6 bases). In germline, CDR1 is GTSNPN, CDR2 SVGIG (reference sequence). There are 14 residues in the CDR3. Trimming took 1 base from V and 0 from J, leaving 6 bases between them. The CDR3 DNA sequence: TGTGCCTGGAGTGGGACAGCAACTAATGAAAAACTGTTTTTT. This translates into CAWSGTATNEKLFF.

The chain recombines TRBV30 with TRBJ2-2, with 9 positions matching TRBD2. With V trimmed by 5 bases and J by 7 bases, 8 bases remained unmatched. Germline assignment: CDR1 GTSNPN and CDR2 SVGIG (reference sequence). This CDR3 has 14 residues. In DNA form, the CDR3 reads TGTGCCTGGCTCGGCGGGAGGGCTATCGGGGAGCTGTTTTTT. It translates to CAWLGGRAIGELFF.

This clone was counted at least ten times. This chain joins TRBV6-5 and TRBJ1-2; the D gene is possibly TRBD1 (6 bases). The V end lost 10 bases, the J end lost 2 bases, and 11 bases lay between the germline ends. The germline CDR1 and CDR2 sequences are MNHEY and SVGAGI. The CDR3 consists of 12 residues. CDR3 bases: TGTGCCACAATCGGGACAAACTATGGCTACACCTTC. It yields the protein CATIGTNYGYTF.

This chain connects TRBV11-2 to TRBJ2-5; 8 nucleotides match TRBD2. This CDR3 is 16 amino acids long. From germline, CDR1 is SGHAT and CDR2 FQNNGV. Trimming took 5 bases from V and 5 from J; bases not matched to a gene: 13. CDR3 protein: CASSPYSRGGMETQYF. The CDR3 DNA reads TGTGCCAGCAGCCCATATTCCCGGGGGGGGATGGAGACCCAGTACTTC.

In its sample, this clone was seen once. The gene calls are TRBV5-4 and TRBJ1-1; D perhaps matches TRBD1 (6 bases). The CDR3 loop spans 13 amino acids. The V end lost 4 bases, the J end lost 7 bases, and 14 bases lay between the germline ends. The V gene's germline CDR1 is SGHNT and CDR2 YYREEE (reference sequence). This CDR3 reads CASSPRTDSEAFF. CDR3 DNA: TGTGCCAGCAGCCCGAGAACGGACAGTGAAGCTTTCTTT.

The chain links TRBV29-1 to TRBJ1-1; TRBD1 is a possible D gene (5 bases). The CDR3 contains 11 residues. The germline V gene encodes CDR1 SQVTM and CDR2 ANQGSEA. V lost 7 bases, J lost 3 bases, and 9 bases lay in between. As DNA, the CDR3 is TGCAGCGGTAAGGGGTACACTGAAGCTTTCTTT. Encoded protein: CSGKGYTEAFF.

This clone has just a few counts. The chain carries TRBV25-1 and TRBJ2-2, with TRBD2 matching 7 bases. The germline V gene encodes CDR1 MGHDK and CDR2 SYGVNS. Germline trimming cut 3 bases from V and 3 bases from J; bases unmatched to any gene: 4. The CDR3 sequence is 15 residues long. The CDR3 DNA follows: TGTGCCAGCAGTGATGGGGGGGTCGACACCGGGGAGCTGTTTTTT. This codes for CASSDGGVDTGELFF. The variable domain in full, completed from reference TRBV25-1 and TRBJ2-2, reads EADIYQTPRYLVIGTGKKITLECSQTMGHDKMYWYQQDPGMELHLIHYSYGVNSTEKGDLSSESTVSRIRTEHFPLTLESARPSHTSQYLCASSDGGVDTGELFFGEGSRLTVL.

This chain joins TRBV30 and TRBJ1-6, with TRBD1 matching over 9 bases. V lost 4 bases, J lost 7 bases, and 2 bases stayed unmatched. Germline CDR1 reads GTSNPN; CDR2 reads SVGIG (reference sequence). The CDR3 has 13 residues. The CDR3: CAWTGTGNSPLHF. In DNA, the CDR3 is TGTGCCTGGACCGGGACAGGGAATTCACCCCTCCACTTT.

This clone has a single count. The genes are TRBV30 and TRBJ2-7, with 9 bases lining up with TRBD1. The CDR3 runs 15 residues. Germline CDR1 reads GTSNPN; CDR2 reads SVGIG (reference sequence). V shed 2 bases, J shed 6 bases, and the junction held 11 bases outside the gene matches. CDR3 loop: CAWSTGGGWLLEQYF. The CDR3 DNA sequence: TGTGCCTGGAGTACAGGGGGCGGGTGGTTACTCGAGCAGTACTTC.

This clone was observed a few times. The chain combines TRBV6-5 with TRBJ1-2; D is ambiguous. CDR1 is MNHEY, CDR2 SVGAGI, per germline. The CDR3 extends over 14 amino acids. Deletions cut 6 bases from V and 0 bases from J, with 11 bases between. The chain's CDR3 is CASRRGKANYGYTF. The CDR3 DNA follows: TGTGCCAGCAGGCGCGGGAAAGCTAACTATGGCTACACCTTC.

This chain links TRBV6-5 with TRBJ1-1; TRBD1 matches 9 bases. V shed 7 bases and J 10 bases; nucleotides not matched to a gene: 10. CDR1 and CDR2 from the germline V gene are MNHEY and SVGAGI. This CDR3 contains 13 residues. CDR3 amino acids: CASTSGTGRGAFF. The CDR3 nucleotides are TGTGCCAGCACTTCCGGGACAGGGAGAGGAGCTTTCTTT.

This chain uses TRBV11-1 with TRBJ2-1, with D possibly being TRBD1 (6 bases). The CDR3 runs 13 residues. The germline V and J ends were trimmed by 5 bases and 12 bases, with 17 bases remaining between them. CDR1 and CDR2 (germline): SGHAT, FQDESV (reference sequence). The CDR3 loop is CASSPNPGTPQFF. DNA of the CDR3: TGTGCCAGCAGCCCTAATCCCGGGACACCGCAGTTCTTC.

CDR3 bases: TGTGCCACCAGCAGAGGGCTGTCAGGGACTTTCCAGAAGAACACTGAAGCTTTCTTT. Its protein is CATSRGLSGTFQKNTEAFF. The V and J genes are TRBV15 and TRBJ1-1; possibly TRBD1 for D (5 bases). CDR1 LNHNV and CDR2 YYDKDF come from the germline V gene (reference sequence). CDR3 length equals 19 residues. The ends were cut back, 1 base at V and 1 base at J, with 22 bases in the middle.

The V gene is TRBV6-6, the J gene TRBJ2-1; 7 bases fit TRBD2. After removal of 5 bases from V and 5 bases from J, the junction contained 9 bases not matched to a gene. Germline lookup yields CDR1 MNHNY and CDR2 SVGAGI (reference sequence). CDR3 size: 15 residues. The chain's CDR3 is CASSPRESGNNEQFF. The CDR3, as DNA: TGTGCCAGCAGTCCCCGGGAGAGCGGGAACAATGAGCAGTTCTTC.

This clone has just a few counts. The rearrangement links TRBV19 to TRBJ1-5, with 9 bases fitting TRBD1. Germline trimming cut 10 bases from V and 5 bases from J; bases unmatched to any gene: 3. This CDR3 region has 12 residues. Germline V CDR1 and CDR2: LNHDA, SQIVND (reference sequence). CDR3 DNA: TGTGCCACTCGACAGGGGGATCAGCCCCAGCATTTT. Translating gives CATRQGDQPQHF.

V usage is TRBV27 and J usage is TRBJ1-2; TRBD1 aligns across 12 bases. Trimming removed 5 bases from V and 6 bases from J; junction bases left unmatched: 13. The germline V gene has CDR1 MNHEY and CDR2 SMNVEV (reference sequence). The CDR3 spans 17 residues. CDR3 amino acids: CASSPWEGQGARNGYTF. As DNA, the CDR3 is TGTGCCAGCAGTCCTTGGGAGGGACAGGGGGCGCGGAATGGCTACACCTTC.

The V gene is TRBV23-1, the J gene TRBJ1-6; D might be TRBD1 (6 bases). TRBV23-1 is reported as an ORF; its role is uncertain. The CDR3 spans 18 residues. The V and J ends lost 2 bases and 12 bases respectively, with 26 bases between them. CDR3 in DNA: TGCGCCAGCAGTCAACCCAAGGCAGGAAGGACAGTAGAGGTACCCCTCCACTTT. This codes for CASSQPKAGRTVEVPLHF.

V gene TRBV2 combines with J gene TRBJ1-2, with 10 bases lining up with TRBD1. Germline values: CDR1 SNHLY, CDR2 FYNNEI. The V and J ends lost 4 bases and 4 bases, in that order; junction bases with no gene match: 9. The length of the CDR3 is 16 residues. CDR3 coding DNA: TGTGCCAGCAGTGTTTCCCCGACAGGGGGCACCTATGGCTACACCTTC. Protein sequence: CASSVSPTGGTYGYTF.

This clone was seen a single time. The chain employs TRBV2 and TRBJ1-2; TRBD1 is a possible D gene (6 bases). V was clipped by 4 bases and J by 5 bases, with 8 bases between them. Germline assignment: CDR1 SNHLY and CDR2 FYNNEI. The CDR3 is made up of 12 amino acids. DNA for the CDR3: TGTGCCAGCAGTGGGACAGCATATGGCTACACCTTC. Protein: CASSGTAYGYTF.

The chain employs TRBV5-1 and TRBJ1-2; maybe TRBD1 (6 bases). The CDR3 has 13 residues. CDR1 is SGHRS and CDR2 is YFSETQ in the germline V gene. Trimming stripped 4 bases from V and 8 bases from J, with 15 bases between. The CDR3 DNA sequence: TGCGCCAGCAGCCAGGGACATGTTGGGGGCTACACCTTC. Residues: CASSQGHVGGYTF.

This clone turned up a few times. Other nucleotide sequences from this sample produce the same CDR3. The genes are TRBV18 and TRBJ2-3; 8 bases agree with TRBD2. Per the germline V gene, CDR1 is KGHSH and CDR2 is LQKENI. The CDR3 totals 16 residues. V was pared by 3 bases and J by 3 bases, with 8 bases of the junction left unmatched. The CDR3 is CASSPPSGGLTDTQYF. As DNA, the CDR3 is TGTGCCAGCTCACCCCCTTCGGGGGGGTTAACAGATACGCAGTATTTT.

The DNA for the CDR3 is TGTGCCAGCAGCTCCAGGGGGGACTACACCTTC. It codes for CASSSRGDYTF. The chain carries TRBV7-8 and TRBJ1-2; 7 nucleotides line up with TRBD1. The germline CDR1 and CDR2 sequences are SGHVS and FQNEAQ. The V segment lost 4 bases and the J segment 10 bases; nucleotides outside the gene matches: 3. This CDR3 comprises 11 residues.

This chain uses TRBV5-6 with TRBJ2-5; TRBD2 aligns across 10 bases. In germline, CDR1 is SGHDT, CDR2 YYEEEE. CDR3 length equals 16 residues. V was clipped by 4 bases and J by 4 bases; unmatched bases: 10. The CDR3 DNA follows: TGTGCCAGCAGCATTACTAGCGGGATGATGGGAGAGACCCAGTACTTC. Protein: CASSITSGMMGETQYF.

The chain has TRBV18 and TRBJ2-3, with TRBD1 matching 7 bases. The CDR3 contains 13 residues. V gave up 4 bases and J gave up 3 bases; unmatched junction bases: 1. Looked up from germline, CDR1 is KGHSH and CDR2 is LQKENI. The CDR3 sequence: CASSQGATDTQYF. The CDR3 DNA reads TGTGCCAGCTCACAGGGGGCAACAGATACGCAGTATTTT.